This T cell receptor beta chain appears in the sequencing data of a study of a mutant IDH1 vaccine in newly diagnosed glioma. Study summary: Males made up 62.5% and females roughly 40% of treated patients, whose mean age was about 37 years. Antecedent treatment encompassed radiotherapy, temozolomide, or their combination; the majority received both. Study-level points and caveats: The occurrence of vaccine-induced immune responses was seen in over 90% of patients.

The repertoire was sequenced with immunoSEQ multiplex PCR; TCRdb's copy has only in-frame clones and lacks some. The sample shows nearly 50,000 clones, 70% to 90% of them seen only once. In the case of this clone: Its specificity is unknown.

Per the germline V gene, CDR1 is MGHDK and CDR2 is SYGVNS. V shed 4 bases, J shed 1 base, and the junction held 6 bases outside the gene matches. This CDR3 contains 16 residues. Time point here: baseline, week 1 (first vaccination visit). The sample's treatment: pre-vaccination baseline after standard-of-care therapy. The starting material was PBMCs, obtained from a glioma patient treated with radiotherapy, temozolomide or both. J is TRBJ2-2 and V is TRBV25-1; 7 bases fit TRBD1. The clonotype was recovered from a man aged 40-55 years with glioma. The CDR3 DNA sequence: TGTGCCAGCAGTGGCGCCGGGACAGTGAACACCGGGGAGCTGTTTTTT. It is translated as CASSGAGTVNTGELFF.